A selection of T cell receptor beta chains follows, all from one sample in a study of blood T cell repertoires in COVID-19. Sequenced by immunoSEQ multiplex PCR; TCRdb stores in-frame clones only, minus some. Altogether some 300,000 clones are present, about 88% being singletons, with the ten largest covering 9.5%. Sample: PBMCs or T cells enriched from blood (not recorded which). These receptors originate from a woman aged 40 to 50 who had recovered from COVID-19. CDR3s include the opening cysteine and the closing phenylalanine or tryptophan. Each record gives: J gene, V gene, D gene, clone size, CDR3 protein, CDR3 DNA. A D gene is named only where the DNA matches it firmly. A clone size is listed for some rows: how often the clone was seen (once, few, many), or a class if it is expanded.

j_gene: TRBJ2-7; v_gene: TRBV25-1; d_gene: TRBD2; abundance: few; CDR3aa: CASSNSGSGEQYF; CDR3nt: TGTGCCAGCAGTAATAGCGGGAGTGGTGAGCAGTACTTC
j_gene: TRBJ1-4; v_gene: TRBV12-3/TRBV12-4; d_gene: NA; abundance: NA; CDR3aa: CASSRETNEKLFF; CDR3nt: TGTGCCAGCAGCAGGGAAACTAATGAAAAACTGTTTTTT
j_gene: TRBJ2-1; v_gene: TRBV10-1; d_gene: NA; abundance: NA; CDR3aa: CASSEGGGNEQFF; CDR3nt: TGCGCCAGCAGTGAAGGGGGGGGGAATGAGCAGTTCTTC
j_gene: TRBJ2-7; v_gene: TRBV4-2; d_gene: NA; abundance: NA; CDR3aa: CASSQETPNNYEQYF; CDR3nt: TGTGCCAGCAGCCAAGAAACCCCAAACAACTACGAGCAGTACTTC
j_gene: TRBJ1-6; v_gene: TRBV6-5; d_gene: TRBD1; abundance: NA; CDR3aa: CASSQGTVHNSPLHF; CDR3nt: TGTGCCAGCAGCCAAGGGACAGTACATAATTCACCCCTCCACTTT
j_gene: TRBJ1-3; v_gene: TRBV28; d_gene: TRBD1; abundance: NA; CDR3aa: CASSFGQGRRNTIYF; CDR3nt: TGTGCCAGCAGTTTCGGACAGGGAAGGAGAAACACCATATATTTT
j_gene: TRBJ2-5; v_gene: TRBV7-6; d_gene: TRBD2; abundance: NA; CDR3aa: CASSPLAGLGETQYF; CDR3nt: TGTGCCAGCAGCCCCCTAGCGGGATTGGGGGAGACCCAGTACTTC
j_gene: TRBJ2-7; v_gene: TRBV28; d_gene: NA; abundance: NA; CDR3aa: CASSLSDPYEQYF; CDR3nt: TGTGCCAGCAGTCTTAGCGACCCCTACGAGCAGTACTTC
j_gene: TRBJ1-3; v_gene: TRBV5-1; d_gene: TRBD1; abundance: NA; CDR3aa: CASSQTGAGGNTIYF; CDR3nt: TGCGCCAGCAGCCAGACAGGGGCAGGTGGAAACACCATATATTTT
j_gene: TRBJ2-5; v_gene: TRBV23-1; d_gene: TRBD1; abundance: NA; CDR3aa: CASSQGTGVQETQYF; CDR3nt: TGCGCCAGCAGTCAAGGGACAGGGGTGCAAGAGACCCAGTACTTC
j_gene: TRBJ2-1; v_gene: TRBV9; d_gene: NA; abundance: few; CDR3aa: CASSPRSYNEQFF; CDR3nt: TGTGCCAGCAGCCCCCGGTCCTACAATGAGCAGTTCTTC
j_gene: TRBJ1-2; v_gene: TRBV7-9; d_gene: TRBD1; abundance: NA; CDR3aa: CASSTGQIYGYTF; CDR3nt: TGTGCCAGCAGCACGGGACAGATCTATGGCTACACCTTC
j_gene: TRBJ2-3; v_gene: TRBV11-3; d_gene: TRBD2; abundance: NA; CDR3aa: CASTPGRTSGDTQYF; CDR3nt: TGTGCCAGCACCCCGGGTCGGACTAGCGGCGATACGCAGTATTTT
j_gene: TRBJ2-6; v_gene: TRBV19; d_gene: NA; abundance: NA; CDR3aa: CASSIGRSSGANVLTF; CDR3nt: TGTGCCAGTAGTATAGGACGGAGCTCTGGGGCCAACGTCCTGACTTTC
j_gene: TRBJ2-2; v_gene: TRBV5-4; d_gene: NA; abundance: few; CDR3aa: CASSNTGYGGELFF; CDR3nt: TGTGCCAGCAGCAATACAGGGTACGGCGGGGAGCTGTTTTTT
j_gene: TRBJ2-5; v_gene: TRBV6-5; d_gene: NA; abundance: NA; CDR3aa: CASRYRPDTPETQYF; CDR3nt: TGTGCCAGCAGATACCGACCGGACACCCCAGAGACCCAGTACTTC
j_gene: TRBJ2-3; v_gene: TRBV19; d_gene: NA; abundance: NA; CDR3aa: CASSSYSSSTDTQYF; CDR3nt: TGTGCCAGTAGTAGCTACAGTTCTAGCACAGATACGCAGTATTTT
j_gene: TRBJ2-3; v_gene: TRBV27; d_gene: TRBD1; abundance: NA; CDR3aa: CASSPLGQSSTDTQYF; CDR3nt: TGTGCCAGCAGCCCACTGGGACAGTCTAGCACAGATACGCAGTATTTT
j_gene: TRBJ1-2; v_gene: TRBV30; d_gene: NA; abundance: NA; CDR3aa: CAWSFAEGEDYGYTF; CDR3nt: TGTGCCTGGAGTTTCGCGGAAGGGGAGGACTATGGCTACACCTTC
j_gene: TRBJ1-2; v_gene: TRBV3-1/TRBV3-2; d_gene: NA; abundance: NA; CDR3aa: CASSQGPNQGHNDYGYTF; CDR3nt: TGTGCCAGCAGCCAAGGCCCTAATCAGGGCCATAATGACTATGGCTACACCTTC
j_gene: TRBJ2-7; v_gene: TRBV20-1; d_gene: NA; abundance: NA; CDR3aa: CSASEVRGNAYEQYF; CDR3nt: TGCAGTGCTAGTGAGGTCAGGGGTAACGCCTACGAGCAGTACTTC
j_gene: TRBJ1-1; v_gene: TRBV5-4; d_gene: TRBD1; abundance: NA; CDR3aa: CASSLGQGGAEAFF; CDR3nt: TGTGCCAGCAGCTTGGGACAGGGAGGCGCTGAAGCTTTCTTT
j_gene: TRBJ1-1; v_gene: TRBV7-2; d_gene: NA; abundance: NA; CDR3aa: CASSLMAGVTEAFF; CDR3nt: TGTGCCAGCAGCTTAATGGCAGGGGTCACTGAAGCTTTCTTT
j_gene: TRBJ2-7; v_gene: TRBV30; d_gene: NA; abundance: NA; CDR3aa: CAWSVVDSSYEQYF; CDR3nt: TGTGCCTGGAGTGTAGTTGACAGCTCCTACGAGCAGTACTTC
j_gene: TRBJ1-6; v_gene: TRBV7-9; d_gene: TRBD1; abundance: NA; CDR3aa: CASSLSRGPANSSPLHF; CDR3nt: TGTGCCAGCAGCTTAAGCAGGGGGCCCGCTAATAGCTCACCCCTCCACTTT
j_gene: TRBJ2-3; v_gene: TRBV9; d_gene: NA; abundance: NA; CDR3aa: CASSVAGMGLDTQYF; CDR3nt: TGTGCCAGCAGCGTAGCGGGGATGGGTTTGGATACGCAGTATTTT
j_gene: TRBJ1-3; v_gene: TRBV28; d_gene: NA; abundance: once; CDR3aa: CASSLDNGDTIYF; CDR3nt: TGTGCCAGCAGTTTAGATAACGGAGACACCATATATTTT
j_gene: TRBJ1-6; v_gene: TRBV28; d_gene: NA; abundance: NA; CDR3aa: CASSLPQARNSPLHF; CDR3nt: TGTGCCAGCAGTTTACCGCAGGCTCGGAATTCACCCCTCCACTTT
j_gene: TRBJ2-1; v_gene: TRBV10-3; d_gene: TRBD2; abundance: NA; CDR3aa: CATRKGGGAPNEQFF; CDR3nt: TGTGCCACCCGAAAGGGCGGGGGGGCCCCTAATGAGCAGTTCTTC
j_gene: TRBJ2-3; v_gene: TRBV28; d_gene: NA; abundance: few; CDR3aa: CASSLYRSRTDTQYF; CDR3nt: TGTGCCAGCAGTTTATACCGGAGTCGCACAGATACGCAGTATTTT
j_gene: TRBJ1-5; v_gene: TRBV19; d_gene: TRBD1; abundance: NA; CDR3aa: CASSPGTGGQPQHF; CDR3nt: TGTGCCAGTAGCCCCGGGACAGGGGGTCAGCCCCAGCATTTT
j_gene: TRBJ2-5; v_gene: TRBV7-3; d_gene: TRBD2; abundance: NA; CDR3aa: CASSWGLAGESGETQYF; CDR3nt: TGTGCCAGCAGCTGGGGACTAGCGGGGGAGTCAGGAGAGACCCAGTACTTC
j_gene: TRBJ2-7; v_gene: TRBV29-1; d_gene: NA; abundance: once; CDR3aa: CSVEGAWEQYF; CDR3nt: TGCAGCGTTGAGGGGGCTTGGGAGCAGTACTTC
j_gene: TRBJ1-5; v_gene: TRBV5-1; d_gene: TRBD1; abundance: NA; CDR3aa: CASSLGTGGNQPQHF; CDR3nt: TGCGCCAGCAGCTTAGGTACAGGGGGCAATCAGCCCCAGCATTTT
j_gene: TRBJ2-3; v_gene: TRBV10-3; d_gene: TRBD2; abundance: NA; CDR3aa: CAITDRAGAGDTQYF; CDR3nt: TGTGCCATCACCGACCGAGCGGGAGCTGGAGATACGCAGTATTTT
j_gene: TRBJ1-4; v_gene: TRBV6-5; d_gene: NA; abundance: NA; CDR3aa: CASSFGQFNEKLFF; CDR3nt: TGTGCCAGCAGTTTTGGACAGTTTAATGAAAAACTGTTTTTT
j_gene: TRBJ2-1; v_gene: TRBV15; d_gene: NA; abundance: NA; CDR3aa: CATRVGGGRDEQFF; CDR3nt: TGTGCCACCCGAGTAGGGGGGGGGAGGGATGAGCAGTTCTTC
j_gene: TRBJ2-2; v_gene: TRBV11-3; d_gene: NA; abundance: NA; CDR3aa: CASSLDRWSGSPGELFF; CDR3nt: TGTGCCAGCAGCTTAGATAGGTGGAGCGGTAGCCCCGGGGAGCTGTTTTTT
j_gene: TRBJ1-3; v_gene: TRBV18; d_gene: NA; abundance: few; CDR3aa: CASSPDRGNTIYF; CDR3nt: TGTGCCAGCTCACCGGACAGAGGAAACACCATATATTTT
j_gene: TRBJ1-5; v_gene: TRBV2; d_gene: TRBD1; abundance: NA; CDR3aa: CASSEVGTGPQHF; CDR3nt: TGTGCCAGCAGTGAAGTGGGGACAGGTCCCCAGCATTTT
j_gene: TRBJ1-1; v_gene: TRBV28; d_gene: NA; abundance: NA; CDR3aa: CASSLGTLLITEAFF; CDR3nt: TGTGCCAGCAGTCTGGGGACTCTTTTGATCACTGAAGCTTTCTTT
j_gene: TRBJ2-7; v_gene: TRBV2; d_gene: NA; abundance: NA; CDR3aa: CASRPDSYEQYF; CDR3nt: TGTGCCAGCAGACCCGACTCGTACGAGCAGTACTTC
j_gene: TRBJ1-3; v_gene: TRBV19; d_gene: NA; abundance: NA; CDR3aa: CASAGEGLNSGNTIYF; CDR3nt: TGTGCCAGTGCTGGGGAGGGGCTCAACTCTGGAAACACCATATATTTT
j_gene: TRBJ2-2; v_gene: TRBV28; d_gene: NA; abundance: NA; CDR3aa: CASSSGERAGELFF; CDR3nt: TGTGCCAGCAGTTCCGGGGAGAGGGCCGGGGAGCTGTTTTTT
j_gene: TRBJ2-7; v_gene: TRBV24-1; d_gene: NA; abundance: NA; CDR3aa: CATSDPGQSYEQYF; CDR3nt: TGTGCCACCAGTGACCCTGGACAGTCCTACGAGCAGTACTTC
j_gene: TRBJ1-6; v_gene: TRBV7-8; d_gene: NA; abundance: NA; CDR3aa: CASSLVKTALFSSPLHF; CDR3nt: TGTGCCAGCAGCTTAGTTAAGACAGCCCTCTTTTCCTCACCCCTCCACTTT
j_gene: TRBJ2-6; v_gene: TRBV5-1; d_gene: TRBD2; abundance: NA; CDR3aa: CASSLAGGLAGGPGANVLTF; CDR3nt: TGCGCCAGCAGCTTGGCTGGGGGACTAGCGGGAGGCCCCGGGGCCAACGTCCTGACTTTC
j_gene: TRBJ2-3; v_gene: TRBV25-1; d_gene: TRBD2; abundance: NA; CDR3aa: CASNAGLADDTQYF; CDR3nt: TGTGCCAGCAACGCCGGGCTAGCGGACGATACGCAGTATTTT
j_gene: TRBJ1-1; v_gene: TRBV2; d_gene: TRBD1; abundance: NA; CDR3aa: CASPADRGRMNTEAFF; CDR3nt: TGTGCATCACCGGCGGACAGGGGGAGAATGAACACTGAAGCTTTCTTT
j_gene: TRBJ2-1; v_gene: TRBV11-3; d_gene: TRBD1; abundance: NA; CDR3aa: CASSLDRANEQFF; CDR3nt: TGTGCCAGCAGCTTGGACAGGGCCAATGAGCAGTTCTTC
j_gene: TRBJ1-6; v_gene: TRBV27; d_gene: NA; abundance: NA; CDR3aa: CASRATVSYNSPLHF; CDR3nt: TGTGCCAGCAGGGCTACAGTATCCTATAATTCACCCCTCCACTTT
j_gene: TRBJ1-1; v_gene: TRBV2; d_gene: NA; abundance: NA; CDR3aa: CASRGEYRGEAFF; CDR3nt: TGTGCCAGCAGGGGCGAATACCGGGGGGAAGCTTTCTTT
j_gene: TRBJ1-3; v_gene: TRBV7-9; d_gene: TRBD1; abundance: NA; CDR3aa: CASSSPTGDLGNTIYF; CDR3nt: TGTGCCAGCAGCTCCCCCACAGGGGATCTTGGAAACACCATATATTTT
j_gene: TRBJ1-5; v_gene: TRBV19; d_gene: NA; abundance: NA; CDR3aa: CASSIARVHNQPQHF; CDR3nt: TGTGCCAGTAGTATAGCCAGGGTACACAATCAGCCCCAGCATTTT
j_gene: TRBJ2-7; v_gene: TRBV12-2; d_gene: NA; abundance: NA; CDR3aa: CASRLALTLTTVYEQYF; CDR3nt: TGTGCAAGTCGCTTAGCTTTAACCCTGACTACGGTTTACGAGCAGTACTTC
j_gene: TRBJ2-4; v_gene: TRBV11-2; d_gene: TRBD1; abundance: NA; CDR3aa: CASSPQGAKENIQYF; CDR3nt: TGTGCCAGCAGCCCACAGGGGGCGAAAGAAAACATTCAGTACTTC
j_gene: TRBJ1-3; v_gene: TRBV10-3; d_gene: TRBD1; abundance: NA; CDR3aa: CAITQGWGNTIYF; CDR3nt: TGTGCCATCACACAGGGGTGGGGAAACACCATATATTTT